These 22 T cell receptor beta chains were all obtained from the same sample, sequenced in a study of blood T cell repertoires in COVID-19. TCRdb's table, derived via immunoSEQ multiplex PCR, lists solely in-frame clones and lacks some. The sample contains hundreds of thousands of clones, approximately 89% of which appear only once. The source material was PBMCs or T cells enriched from blood (not recorded which). The receptors here all came from a woman between 40 and 50 years old with acute COVID-19.

The chain is built from TRBV7-2 and TRBJ2-1, with 10 bases matching TRBD2. The germline V gene has CDR1 SGHTA and CDR2 FQGNSA. This CDR3 region has 14 residues. The ends lost 7 bases at V and 10 bases at J; junction bases unmatched: 10. CDR3 DNA: TGTGCCAGCACCCTAGCGGGAGTTTCTGGCGAGCAGTTCTTC. Encoded protein: CASTLAGVSGEQFF.

V and J are TRBV7-8 and TRBJ1-5; D unclear. The CDR3 is made up of 15 amino acids. V was cut by 2 bases and J by 0 bases, with 8 bases left in between. CDR1 is SGHVS, CDR2 FQNEAQ, per germline. The CDR3 nucleotides are TGTGCCAGCAGCTTAAATCCTAATAGCAATCAGCCCCAGCATTTT. Translating gives CASSLNPNSNQPQHF.

CDR3 sequence reads: CASSLRLAGATNTGELFF. The CDR3 bases are TGTGCCAGCAGCTTACGACTAGCGGGAGCTACGAACACCGGGGAGCTGTTTTTT. The gene calls are TRBV7-2 and TRBJ2-2, with TRBD2 matching 12 bases. In germline, CDR1 is SGHTA, CDR2 FQGNSA. This CDR3 has 18 amino acids. With V trimmed by 2 bases and J by 0 bases, 4 bases remained unmatched.

The chain uses TRBV11-2 and TRBJ1-1, with D uncertain. Trimming took 5 bases from V and 5 from J, leaving 12 bases between them. CDR1 is SGHAT and CDR2 is FQNNGV in the germline V gene. The CDR3 contains 13 residues. The CDR3 spells CASSREGWTEAFF. As DNA, the CDR3 is TGTGCCAGCAGCAGGGAGGGATGGACTGAAGCTTTCTTT.

This sequence joins TRBV6-5 and TRBJ2-3; 7 bases fit TRBD1. V was pared by 0 bases and J by 2 bases, with 5 bases of the junction left unmatched. CDR1 is MNHEY and CDR2 is SVGAGI in the germline V gene. This CDR3 is 16 amino acids long. The CDR3 spells CASSYSDRWPTDTQYF. The CDR3 region has the DNA TGTGCCAGCAGTTACTCGGACAGGTGGCCCACAGATACGCAGTATTTT.

This chain uses TRBV9 with TRBJ2-3; 11 bases are shared with TRBD2. Germline V gene sequence: CDR1 SGDLS, CDR2 YYNGEE. CDR3 length equals 17 residues. V lost 1 base and J lost 1; bases outside the gene matches: 5. The CDR3 DNA reads TGTGCCAGCAGCGTATTAGCGGGAGGGCGGGGCACAGATACGCAGTATTTT. It yields the protein CASSVLAGGRGTDTQYF.

The V and J genes are TRBV27 and TRBJ2-7; 8 bases map to TRBD1. The V gene's germline CDR1 is MNHEY and CDR2 SMNVEV (reference sequence). The CDR3 totals 14 residues. The junction had 3 bases not matched to a gene; V was cut back by 5 bases and J by 0 bases. The CDR3 DNA reads as TGTGCCAGCAGTGGACAGGGAAGCTCCTACGAGCAGTACGTC. Translated: CASSGQGSSYEQYV.

The rearrangement uses TRBV7-2 and TRBJ1-5; no firm D call. Germline CDR1 SGHTA, CDR2 FQGNSA. CDR3 length equals 14 residues. V lost 4 bases and J 3 bases, leaving 10 bases between the germline ends. DNA for the CDR3: TGTGCCAGCAGCTCCTTAATGGCCAATCAGCCCCAGCATTTT. This translates into CASSSLMANQPQHF.

The chain employs TRBV5-5 and TRBJ1-2; tentative D call: TRBD1 (5 bases). Between the trimmed V and J ends, which lost 2 bases and 2 bases, there was a span of 7 bases. The CDR3 has 13 residues. Per germline, CDR1 SGHKS and CDR2 YYEKEE (reference sequence). The CDR3 protein is CASSFPGNYGYTF. The CDR3 bases are TGTGCCAGCAGCTTTCCAGGGAACTATGGCTACACCTTC.

The chain combines TRBV6-6 with TRBJ2-7, with D possibly being TRBD1 (6 bases). Germline V lookup: CDR1 MNHNY, CDR2 SVGAGI (reference sequence). The CDR3 sequence is 14 residues long. Trimming stripped 8 bases from V and 6 bases from J, with 20 bases between. The CDR3 bases are TGTGCCAGCGCAAAAGGACAGCGACGGGGCGAGCAGTACGTC. It translates to CASAKGQRRGEQYV.

The J gene is TRBJ2-5, the V gene TRBV14, with 8 bases fitting TRBD2. Looked up from germline, CDR1 is SGHDN and CDR2 is FVKESK. V lost 4 bases and J lost 5; bases outside the gene matches: 9. The CDR3 has 15 residues. As DNA, the CDR3 is TGTGCCAGCAGCCGCCCGCTAGCGGGTGCGGAGACCCAGTACTTC. This encodes CASSRPLAGAETQYF. The complete variable domain, with remaining parts taken from reference TRBV14 and TRBJ2-5, reads EAGVTQFPSHSVIEKGQTVTLRCDPISGHDNLYWYRRVMGKEIKFLLHFVKESKQDESGMPNNRFLAERTGGTYSTLKVQPAELEDSGVYFCASSRPLAGAETQYFGPGTRLLVL.

The chain links TRBV7-9 to TRBJ1-1; the D gene is possibly TRBD1 (6 bases). Trimming left V 7 bases short and J 1 base short, with 16 bases between. The V gene's germline CDR1 is SEHNR and CDR2 FQNEAQ (reference sequence). The CDR3 has 15 amino acids. The CDR3 region is CASNSGEWSNTEAFF. Here the CDR3 DNA reads TGTGCCAGCAACTCAGGGGAGTGGTCGAACACTGAAGCTTTCTTT.

The chain carries TRBV15 and TRBJ2-1; possible D gene TRBD2, 5 bases. The germline V and J ends were trimmed by 2 bases and 0 bases, with 8 bases remaining between them. Germline loops: CDR1 LNHNV, CDR2 YYDKDF (reference sequence). The CDR3 is 15 amino acids. The CDR3 region has the DNA TGTGCCACCAGCAGACGAAGCGGCTCCTACAATGAGCAGTTCTTC. This gives the protein CATSRRSGSYNEQFF.

The gene calls are TRBV27 and TRBJ1-1; D might be TRBD1 (6 bases). Germline V gene data show CDR1 as MNHEY and CDR2 as SMNVEV (reference sequence). The CDR3 has 14 amino acids. Trimming took 5 bases from V and 10 from J, leaving 20 bases between them. The CDR3, as DNA: TGTGCCAGCAGTATTCAGGGGTATTATAGTGTAGCTTTCTTT. This encodes CASSIQGYYSVAFF.

V is TRBV2 and J is TRBJ1-2, with D tentatively TRBD1 (6 bases). Germline V CDR1 and CDR2: SNHLY, FYNNEI. The V and J ends lost 6 bases and 5 bases respectively, with 10 bases between them. The CDR3 extends over 12 amino acids. The CDR3 nucleotides read TGTGCCAGCAGATTGACAGGTTATGGCTACACCTTC. Encoded protein: CASRLTGYGYTF.

The J gene is TRBJ2-1, the V gene TRBV15; 7 bases fit TRBD2. Germline CDR1 reads LNHNV; CDR2 reads YYDKDF (reference sequence). V trimming: 5 bases; J trimming: 4 bases; junction bases outside the gene matches: 2. CDR3 length: 13 residues. The CDR3 bases are TGTGCCACCAGCGGGAGGGCATACAATGAGCAGTTCTTC. Its protein is CATSGRAYNEQFF. Based on the CDR3 plus reference TRBV15 and TRBJ2-1, the full variable domain is DAMVIQNPRYQVTQFGKPVTLSCSQTLNHNVMYWYQQKSSQAPKLLFHYYDKDFNNEADTPDNFQSRRPNTSFCFLDIRSPGLGDTAMYLCATSGRAYNEQFFGPGTRLTVL.

V gene TRBV5-1 combines with J gene TRBJ2-5, with 7 bases identical to TRBD2. J lost 5 bases, V lost 3 bases, and 13 bases had no gene match. CDR3 length equals 16 residues. Germline V lookup: CDR1 SGHRS, CDR2 YFSETQ. This CDR3 is CASSSTIGGGRETQYF. The CDR3 coding sequence is TGCGCCAGCAGCTCGACCATTGGGGGAGGGCGCGAGACCCAGTACTTC.

Turning to this clone: Other DNA sequences from this sample encode an identical CDR3 as well. This rearrangement joins TRBV28 to TRBJ1-2; 8 bases map to TRBD1. Trimming took 6 bases from V and 0 from J; bases not matched to a gene: 0. This CDR3 spans 13 amino acids. Germline CDR1 is MDHEN and CDR2 is SYDVKM. CDR3 amino acids: CASRQGANYGYTF. In DNA, the CDR3 is TGTGCCAGCAGACAGGGGGCTAACTATGGCTACACCTTC.

The rearrangement uses TRBV28 and TRBJ2-7; D perhaps matches TRBD2 (6 bases). Germline loops: CDR1 MDHEN, CDR2 SYDVKM. V lost 6 bases and J lost 2, with 14 bases in between. The CDR3 extends over 14 amino acids. The CDR3 sequence is CASRIGGFPYEQYF. The CDR3 DNA is TGTGCCAGCAGGATCGGAGGGTTCCCCTACGAGCAGTACTTC.

As concerns this clone: Sequence at one end of the junction differs from germline and may be a read error. V gene TRBV19 combines with J gene TRBJ2-1; 7 bases align to TRBD2. This CDR3 has 16 residues. Germline V lookup: CDR1 LNHDA, CDR2 SQIVND (reference sequence). CDR3 in amino acids: CASKDRGRSNYNEQFF. The CDR3, as DNA: TGTGCTAGTAAAGATCGCGGGAGATCAAACTACAATGAGCAGTTCTTC.

The sample holds a few counts of this clone. The chain is built from TRBV5-1 and TRBJ2-2; 14 bases line up with TRBD2. V shed 0 bases and J 7 bases; nucleotides not matched to a gene: 5. Germline V gene data show CDR1 as SGHRS and CDR2 as YFSETQ. This CDR3 comprises 17 residues. This CDR3 reads CASSLAGLAGAVGELFF. The CDR3 coding sequence is TGCGCCAGCAGCTTGGCGGGACTAGCGGGAGCAGTCGGGGAGCTGTTTTTT.

This sequence joins TRBV27 and TRBJ1-4, with 8 nucleotides matching TRBD1. Looked up from germline, CDR1 is MNHEY and CDR2 is SMNVEV (reference sequence). The junction had 3 bases not matched to a gene; V was cut back by 6 bases and J by 6 bases. CDR3 length: 13 amino acids. In DNA, the CDR3 is TGTGCCAGCAGGACAGGGGAGTATGAAAAACTGTTTTTT. Encoded protein: CASRTGEYEKLFF.